These 22 T cell receptor beta chains came from one sample sequenced in a study of T cell responses to AZD1222 COVID-19 vaccine. Here immunoSEQ multiplex PCR was the method, and the copy in TCRdb shows in-frame clones only, minus some. The sample records about 120,000 clones, about 90% being singletons. Sequenced here: peripheral blood, sampled on day 0 of AZD1222 vaccination. These receptor sequences come from an adult in good health.

With regard to this clone: This sample also contains other DNA sequences that code for the same CDR3. This chain joins TRBV6-5 and TRBJ2-7; TRBD1 matches 9 bases. The germline V gene has CDR1 MNHEY and CDR2 SVGAGI. With 0 bases clipped from V and 4 bases from J, the junction kept 4 bases outside the gene matches. The CDR3 has 15 amino acids. Here the CDR3 DNA reads TGTGCCAGCAGTTACTCGACAGGGGGAGGTTACGAGCAGTACTTC. Translated, it gives CASSYSTGGGYEQYF.

This chain joins TRBV6-8 and TRBJ1-4; perhaps TRBD1 as D (5 bases). Trimming stripped 8 bases from V and 8 bases from J, with 12 bases between. Germline CDR1 reads MNHGY; CDR2 reads SAAAGT. The CDR3 runs 12 residues. The CDR3 DNA sequence: TGTGCCAGCGCTTGCTGGGGCGAAAAACTGTTTTTT. Protein sequence: CASACWGEKLFF.

This clone was recorded once. The V gene is TRBV5-5, the J gene TRBJ2-2, with a possible D match to TRBD1 (5 bases). Germline assignment: CDR1 SGHKS and CDR2 YYEKEE (reference sequence). Trimming removed 2 bases at V and 4 bases at J, with 12 bases between. The CDR3 runs to 15 residues. The CDR3 DNA reads as TGTGCCAGCAGCTTCCAGGGTCAGGCCACCGGGGAGCTGTTTTTT. It is translated as CASSFQGQATGELFF.

The CDR3 coding sequence is TGTGCCAGCAGTGCGGACGGGCTAGAAAACACTGAAGCTTTCTTT. Protein product: CASSADGLENTEAFF. The chain carries TRBV6-6 and TRBJ1-1; D call uncertain. Germline V CDR1 and CDR2: MNHNY, SVGAGI (reference sequence). This CDR3 spans 15 amino acids. Trimming removed 5 bases from V and 2 bases from J, with 15 bases in between.

The chain joins TRBV19 to TRBJ2-3; D unclear. Germline CDR1 LNHDA, CDR2 SQIVND (reference sequence). This CDR3 is built from 13 residues. V was trimmed by 7 bases and J by 2 bases, leaving 10 bases between them. The CDR3, as DNA: TGTGCCAGTATTGATTCTTACACAGATACGCAGTATTTT. Its protein product is CASIDSYTDTQYF.

This clone has a single count. This chain joins TRBV7-2 and TRBJ1-5; D perhaps matches TRBD1 (6 bases). With 3 bases removed from V and 3 bases from J, the gap between germline ends came to 12 bases. This CDR3 is 15 amino acids long. Germline assignment: CDR1 SGHTA and CDR2 FQGNSA. The CDR3 region is CASSFYGGVNQPQHF. Here the CDR3 DNA reads TGTGCCAGCAGCTTCTATGGGGGCGTCAATCAGCCCCAGCATTTT.

The chain is built from TRBV9 and TRBJ1-1; D call uncertain. Germline CDR1 is SGDLS and CDR2 is YYNGEE. The CDR3 length is 16 residues. The V end was cut by 0 bases, the J end by 5 bases, with 17 bases between. CDR3 sequence: CASSVGRGTGGTEAFF. For the CDR3, the DNA is TGTGCCAGCAGCGTAGGTCGGGGAACGGGCGGTACTGAAGCTTTCTTT.

V is TRBV25-1 and J is TRBJ1-4; 7 bases are a match to TRBD1. CDR1 is MGHDK and CDR2 is SYGVNS in the germline V gene. With 9 bases clipped from V and 0 bases from J, the junction kept 7 bases outside the gene matches. This CDR3 comprises 15 residues. CDR3 in amino acids: CASSGTVTTNEKLFF. The CDR3 nucleotides are TGTGCCAGTTCCGGGACAGTCACAACTAATGAAAAACTGTTTTTT.

The count of this clone is one. The genes are TRBV7-7 and TRBJ2-2; weak D call: TRBD1 (6 bases). Germline assignment: CDR1 SSHAT and CDR2 FNYEAQ (reference sequence). This CDR3 has 16 amino acids. Trimming removed 5 bases at V and 0 bases at J, with 13 bases between. CDR3 sequence reads: CASSARQASNTGELFF. CDR3 nucleotides: TGTGCCAGCAGCGCCCGACAGGCTTCGAACACCGGGGAGCTGTTTTTT. Looking up the rest from reference TRBV7-7 and TRBJ2-2 gives the full variable domain: GAGVSQSPRYKVTKRGQDVTLRCDPISSHATLYWYQQALGQGPEFLTYFNYEAQPDKSGLPSDRFSAERPEGSISTLTIQRTEQRDSAMYRCASSARQASNTGELFFGEGSRLTVL.

The count of this clone is one. The chain joins TRBV7-3 to TRBJ1-1; the D gene is possibly TRBD1 (5 bases). The CDR3 extends over 15 amino acids. Germline V lookup: CDR1 SGHTA, CDR2 FQGTGA. V lost 4 bases and J lost 5, with 17 bases in between. As DNA, the CDR3 is TGTGCCAGCAGCTCGACCGGGACCCCGGGGACTGAAGCTTTCTTT. Translating gives CASSSTGTPGTEAFF.

The chain links TRBV9 to TRBJ2-3; 9 nucleotides agree with TRBD1. The CDR3 has 14 amino acids. V dropped 4 bases and J dropped 8; count of bases not matched to a gene: 8. Germline V gene sequence: CDR1 SGDLS, CDR2 YYNGEE. This chain's CDR3 is CASSQRTGVTTQYF. The CDR3 nucleotides are TGTGCCAGCAGCCAGAGGACAGGGGTAACTACGCAGTATTTT.

V usage is TRBV4-1 and J usage is TRBJ2-7, with D perhaps matching TRBD1 (5 bases). V gave up 0 bases and J gave up 6 bases, with 9 bases separating them. Germline lookup yields CDR1 MGHRA and CDR2 YSYEKL. The CDR3 consists of 13 residues. CDR3 DNA sequence: TGCGCCAGCAGCCAAGAACAGGTTGGCGAGCAGTACTTC. It translates to CASSQEQVGEQYF.

The rearrangement uses TRBV15 and TRBJ1-5; tentatively, D is TRBD1 (6 bases). This CDR3 region has 14 residues. The ends were cut back, 3 bases at V and 2 bases at J, with 8 bases in the middle. Germline V CDR1 and CDR2: LNHNV, YYDKDF (reference sequence). CDR3 in DNA: TGTGCCACCAGCAGTAGGACAGGCAATCAGCCCCAGCATTTT. It codes for CATSSRTGNQPQHF. The full variable domain, rest sourced from reference TRBV15 and TRBJ1-5, is DAMVIQNPRYQVTQFGKPVTLSCSQTLNHNVMYWYQQKSSQAPKLLFHYYDKDFNNEADTPDNFQSRRPNTSFCFLDIRSPGLGDTAMYLCATSSRTGNQPQHFGDGTRLSIL.

V and J are TRBV6-5 and TRBJ2-1, with D possibly being TRBD1 or TRBD2 (6 bases each). The V and J ends lost 7 bases and 11 bases respectively, with 12 bases between them. The CDR3 covers 11 residues. From germline, CDR1 is MNHEY and CDR2 SVGAGI. CDR3 protein: CASNRGGKQFF. The CDR3, as DNA: TGTGCCAGCAACCGAGGGGGGAAGCAGTTCTTC.

The CDR3 here is CASSLTPGSSYNEQFF. CDR3 DNA sequence: TGTGCCAGCAGCTTAACGCCAGGGAGCTCCTACAATGAGCAGTTCTTC. The chain is built from TRBV7-3 and TRBJ2-1; D is possibly TRBD1 or TRBD2 (5 bases each). Germline V gives CDR1 SGHTA, CDR2 FQGTGA. The CDR3 is 16 amino acids. V lost 0 bases and J 0 bases, leaving 9 bases between the germline ends.

Only a few counts were recorded for this clone. This chain uses TRBV28 with TRBJ1-2; 7 bases match TRBD1. The CDR3 consists of 17 residues. CDR1 and CDR2 from the germline V gene are MDHEN and SYDVKM. V was pared by 2 bases and J by 7 bases, with 16 bases of the junction left unmatched. The CDR3 nucleotides read TGTGCCAGCAGTTTAGGGGCCGGAGGGGGCAGGCTTCGTGGCTACACCTTC. This sequence encodes CASSLGAGGGRLRGYTF.

This chain joins TRBV5-8 and TRBJ2-1; 10 bases are shared with TRBD1. Germline assignment: CDR1 SGHTS and CDR2 YDEGEE. The V segment lost 3 bases and the J segment 1 base; nucleotides outside the gene matches: 13. The CDR3 length is 19 residues. The CDR3 sequence: CASSSLTPKDRGSYNEQFF. The CDR3 DNA reads TGTGCCAGCAGCTCCCTCACTCCGAAGGACAGGGGGTCCTACAATGAGCAGTTCTTC.

CDR3 amino acids: CASSGLEGGEQFF. The CDR3 DNA reads as TGTGCCAGCAGTGGGCTAGAAGGGGGTGAGCAGTTCTTC. The V and J genes are TRBV2 and TRBJ2-1, with D possibly being TRBD1 (6 bases). Germline V CDR1 and CDR2: SNHLY, FYNNEI. CDR3 length: 13 amino acids. V was trimmed by 4 bases and J by 9 bases, leaving 13 bases between them.

The V and J genes are TRBV9 and TRBJ2-7, with D possibly TRBD1 on 5 matching bases. CDR3 size: 15 residues. The germline V and J ends were trimmed by 4 bases and 5 bases, with 19 bases remaining between them. Germline V CDR1 and CDR2: SGDLS, YYNGEE. CDR3 DNA sequence: TGTGCCAGCAGCCGCCAGGGCCCCCCTTTCGACGAGCAGTACTTC. It encodes CASSRQGPPFDEQYF.

This chain uses TRBV9 with TRBJ1-3; no definite D call. CDR1 is SGDLS, CDR2 YYNGEE, per germline. There are 15 residues in the CDR3. V lost 4 bases to trimming and J lost 2 bases, with 13 bases between them. CDR3 loop: CASSSREGTGNTIYF. The DNA for the CDR3 is TGTGCCAGCAGCAGTCGTGAAGGGACTGGAAACACCATATATTTT.

The chain joins TRBV12-3 or TRBV12-4 to TRBJ2-7, with a weak D call TRBD1 (6 bases). Trimming cost V 1 base and J 4 bases, with 8 bases left between them. The CDR3 runs 13 residues. CDR3 sequence (DNA): TGTGCCAGCAGTTTAGTGACAGGATACGAGCAGTACTTC. It specifies CASSLVTGYEQYF.

The chain combines TRBV28 with TRBJ1-2; possible D gene TRBD1, 5 bases. Germline V gene data show CDR1 as MDHEN and CDR2 as SYDVKM. The germline V and J ends were trimmed by 0 bases and 2 bases, with 7 bases remaining between them. CDR3 length equals 14 residues. This CDR3 is CASSLWRGNYGYTF. As DNA, the CDR3 is TGTGCCAGCAGTTTATGGCGGGGGAACTATGGCTACACCTTC.